Listed below are T cell receptor beta chains from one sample, sequenced in a study of blood T cell repertoires in COVID-19. TCRdb keeps only in-frame clones here, not all; method: immunoSEQ multiplex PCR. The data show a few hundred thousand clones, with around nine tenths seen just once and 1.7% held by the top ten. The specimen was PBMCs or T cells enriched from blood (not recorded which). Every receptor here comes from a woman in her 30s who had recovered from COVID-19. Both conserved end residues are part of each CDR3. Each record gives: J gene, V gene, D gene, clone size, CDR3 protein, CDR3 DNA. A D gene is named only where the DNA matches it firmly. Not all rows give a size; the values are once, few, many and, for expanded clones, a class.

J gene: TRBJ2-7; V gene: TRBV27; D gene: TRBD1; clone size: once; CDR3 protein: CASLYRGWQYF; CDR3 DNA: TGTGCCAGTTTATACAGGGGGTGGCAGTACTTC
J gene: TRBJ1-1; V gene: TRBV3-1/TRBV3-2; D gene: TRBD1; clone size: .; CDR3 protein: CASSPRDREVFF; CDR3 DNA: TGTGCCAGCAGCCCACGGGACAGGGAGGTTTTCTTT
J gene: TRBJ1-1; V gene: TRBV2; D gene: TRBD1; clone size: .; CDR3 protein: CASSAGQGNTEAFF; CDR3 DNA: TGTGCCAGCAGTGCGGGACAGGGGAACACTGAAGCTTTCTTT
J gene: TRBJ2-2; V gene: TRBV19; D gene: .; clone size: once; CDR3 protein: CASSNNLEGELFF; CDR3 DNA: TGTGCCAGTTCTAACAACCTAGAAGGGGAGCTGTTTTTT
J gene: TRBJ2-6; V gene: TRBV30; D gene: TRBD1; clone size: .; CDR3 protein: CAWRASWDREQLGANVLTF; CDR3 DNA: TGTGCCTGGAGGGCCTCATGGGACAGAGAACAGTTGGGGGCCAACGTCCTGACTTTC
J gene: TRBJ1-5; V gene: TRBV28; D gene: .; clone size: .; CDR3 protein: CASSFRDRPQRQPQHF; CDR3 DNA: TGTGCCAGCAGTTTCCGAGACAGGCCCCAGCGTCAGCCCCAGCATTTT
J gene: TRBJ1-1; V gene: TRBV6-5; D gene: TRBD1; clone size: .; CDR3 protein: CASIDRARGTEAFF; CDR3 DNA: TGTGCCAGCATCGACAGGGCGAGGGGGACTGAAGCTTTCTTT
J gene: TRBJ1-1; V gene: TRBV4-3; D gene: .; clone size: once; CDR3 protein: CASSLDRGTEAFF; CDR3 DNA: TGCGCCAGCAGCCTCGACAGAGGCACTGAAGCTTTCTTT
J gene: TRBJ1-2; V gene: TRBV12-5; D gene: .; clone size: .; CDR3 protein: CASGLNAGNYGYTF; CDR3 DNA: TGTGCTAGTGGTTTGAATGCGGGGAACTATGGCTACACCTTC
J gene: TRBJ1-1; V gene: TRBV5-1; D gene: TRBD1; clone size: .; CDR3 protein: CASSLGLTGGFANTEAFF; CDR3 DNA: TGCGCCAGCAGCTTGGGTCTAACAGGGGGCTTCGCGAACACTGAAGCTTTCTTT
J gene: TRBJ2-2; V gene: TRBV14; D gene: .; clone size: .; CDR3 protein: CASSLTDTGELFF; CDR3 DNA: TGTGCCAGCAGTCTCACAGACACCGGGGAGCTGTTTTTT
J gene: TRBJ2-7; V gene: TRBV11-2; D gene: .; clone size: .; CDR3 protein: CASSLSRLPGNEQYF; CDR3 DNA: TGTGCCAGCAGCTTATCACGGCTCCCCGGGAACGAGCAGTACTTC
J gene: TRBJ2-3; V gene: TRBV2; D gene: TRBD1; clone size: .; CDR3 protein: CASSVGRGIDTQYF; CDR3 DNA: TGTGCCAGCAGTGTAGGCAGGGGGATAGATACGCAGTATTTT
J gene: TRBJ2-1; V gene: TRBV28; D gene: .; clone size: once; CDR3 protein: CASSSIGQFF; CDR3 DNA: TGTGCCAGCAGTTCTATCGGGCAGTTCTTC
J gene: TRBJ1-1; V gene: TRBV7-2; D gene: .; clone size: .; CDR3 protein: CASSLSGGGNTEAFF; CDR3 DNA: TGTGCCAGCAGCTTGTCGGGGGGCGGGAACACTGAAGCTTTCTTT
J gene: TRBJ2-1; V gene: TRBV11-2; D gene: .; clone size: .; CDR3 protein: CASSLELAYEQFF; CDR3 DNA: TGTGCCAGCAGCTTAGAATTGGCCTATGAGCAGTTCTTC
J gene: TRBJ2-1; V gene: TRBV24-1; D gene: TRBD2; clone size: .; CDR3 protein: CATSDSGRASNEQFF; CDR3 DNA: TGTGCCACCAGTGACAGCGGGAGGGCCTCTAATGAGCAGTTCTTC
J gene: TRBJ1-1; V gene: TRBV6-5; D gene: .; clone size: .; CDR3 protein: CASTGWGLGAEAFF; CDR3 DNA: TGTGCCAGCACTGGGTGGGGCCTGGGTGCTGAAGCTTTCTTT
J gene: TRBJ2-7; V gene: TRBV2; D gene: TRBD1; clone size: few; CDR3 protein: CASAPGTEMSLEQYF; CDR3 DNA: TGTGCCAGCGCCCCGGGGACAGAGATGTCTTTGGAGCAGTACTTC
J gene: TRBJ2-7; V gene: TRBV11-3; D gene: TRBD1; clone size: once; CDR3 protein: CASSNALGTGPYEQYF; CDR3 DNA: TGTGCCAGCAGTAACGCATTGGGGACAGGACCCTACGAGCAGTACTTC
J gene: TRBJ1-1; V gene: TRBV12-3/TRBV12-4; D gene: .; clone size: .; CDR3 protein: CASSLRYEAFF; CDR3 DNA: TGTGCCAGCAGTCTCAGGTATGAAGCTTTCTTT
J gene: TRBJ1-1; V gene: TRBV5-4; D gene: TRBD1; clone size: .; CDR3 protein: CASSPGQFNTEAFF; CDR3 DNA: TGTGCCAGCAGCCCGGGACAGTTTAACACTGAAGCTTTCTTT
J gene: TRBJ2-7; V gene: TRBV29-1; D gene: .; clone size: .; CDR3 protein: CSAARSQGEQYF; CDR3 DNA: TGCAGCGCCGCTCGTTCCCAGGGCGAGCAGTACTTC
J gene: TRBJ1-1; V gene: TRBV30; D gene: .; clone size: few; CDR3 protein: CAWGQYTEAFF; CDR3 DNA: TGTGCCTGGGGGCAGTACACTGAAGCTTTCTTT
J gene: TRBJ2-1; V gene: TRBV5-4; D gene: TRBD1; clone size: .; CDR3 protein: CASSLLGGQGEQFF; CDR3 DNA: TGTGCCAGCAGCCTCCTGGGGGGACAGGGTGAGCAGTTCTTC
J gene: TRBJ1-5; V gene: TRBV3-1/TRBV3-2; D gene: .; clone size: .; CDR3 protein: CASSQDLLEGPQPQHF; CDR3 DNA: TGTGCCAGCAGCCAAGATCTTCTGGAGGGCCCTCAGCCCCAGCATTTT
J gene: TRBJ1-6; V gene: TRBV5-1; D gene: .; clone size: .; CDR3 protein: CASSLEAGGALNSPLHF; CDR3 DNA: TGCGCCAGCAGCTTGGAAGCGGGCGGGGCACTTAATTCACCCCTCCACTTT
J gene: TRBJ1-4; V gene: TRBV7-9; D gene: .; clone size: .; CDR3 protein: CASSLALGGEKLFF; CDR3 DNA: TGTGCCAGCAGCTTAGCGCTCGGGGGGGAAAAACTGTTTTTT
J gene: TRBJ2-1; V gene: TRBV9; D gene: .; clone size: .; CDR3 protein: CASSVSVYYNEQFF; CDR3 DNA: TGTGCCAGCAGCGTATCGGTCTATTACAATGAGCAGTTCTTC
J gene: TRBJ2-7; V gene: TRBV5-1; D gene: .; clone size: .; CDR3 protein: CASSYRGGDEQYF; CDR3 DNA: TGCGCCAGCAGCTACCGGGGAGGAGACGAGCAGTACTTC
J gene: TRBJ1-6; V gene: TRBV6-5; D gene: TRBD1; clone size: .; CDR3 protein: CASSYSTGPDNSPLHF; CDR3 DNA: TGTGCCAGCAGTTACTCGACAGGGCCTGATAATTCACCCCTCCACTTT
J gene: TRBJ1-1; V gene: TRBV7-9; D gene: .; clone size: few; CDR3 protein: CASSLRLSLMNTEAFF; CDR3 DNA: TGTGCCAGCAGCTTAAGACTGAGCTTAATGAACACTGAAGCTTTCTTT
J gene: TRBJ1-1; V gene: TRBV7-9; D gene: .; clone size: .; CDR3 protein: CASSLDPAGTEAFF; CDR3 DNA: TGTGCCAGCAGCTTAGACCCGGCGGGCACTGAAGCTTTCTTT
J gene: TRBJ1-5; V gene: TRBV2; D gene: .; clone size: .; CDR3 protein: CASSELDSNQPQHF; CDR3 DNA: TGTGCCAGCAGTGAGCTAGATAGCAATCAGCCCCAGCATTTT
J gene: TRBJ2-7; V gene: TRBV4-1; D gene: TRBD1; clone size: .; CDR3 protein: CASSQFTGTGAYEQYF; CDR3 DNA: TGCGCCAGCAGCCAATTTACCGGGACAGGGGCCTACGAGCAGTACTTC
J gene: TRBJ1-1; V gene: TRBV23-1; D gene: .; clone size: .; CDR3 protein: CASSQSGGAPNPQGENTEAFF; CDR3 DNA: TGCGCCAGCAGTCAATCTGGAGGGGCCCCAAACCCTCAGGGAGAGAACACTGAAGCTTTCTTT
J gene: TRBJ2-7; V gene: TRBV12-2; D gene: .; clone size: .; CDR3 protein: CASRWHPTYEQYF; CDR3 DNA: TGTGCAAGTCGCTGGCACCCCACCTACGAGCAGTACTTC
J gene: TRBJ2-5; V gene: TRBV19; D gene: .; clone size: .; CDR3 protein: CASRRRGAQETQYF; CDR3 DNA: TGTGCCAGTCGGCGTCGGGGGGCTCAAGAGACCCAGTACTTC
J gene: TRBJ1-3; V gene: TRBV12-5; D gene: .; clone size: .; CDR3 protein: CASGFSTASSGNTIYF; CDR3 DNA: TGTGCTAGTGGTTTCTCGACTGCTAGCTCTGGAAACACCATATATTTT
J gene: TRBJ2-2; V gene: TRBV19; D gene: TRBD1; clone size: .; CDR3 protein: CASVRTGETGELFF; CDR3 DNA: TGTGCCAGTGTTCGGACAGGGGAAACCGGGGAGCTGTTTTTT
J gene: TRBJ2-7; V gene: TRBV7-9; D gene: .; clone size: .; CDR3 protein: CASSPPKTLSYEQYF; CDR3 DNA: TGTGCCAGCAGCCCACCGAAGACTTTATCGTACGAGCAGTACTTC
J gene: TRBJ1-2; V gene: TRBV27; D gene: TRBD1; clone size: .; CDR3 protein: CASSAYRGYGYTF; CDR3 DNA: TGTGCCAGCAGTGCCTACAGGGGCTATGGCTACACCTTC
J gene: TRBJ1-5; V gene: TRBV7-8; D gene: .; clone size: .; CDR3 protein: CASSFPPWEGVQPQHF; CDR3 DNA: TGTGCCAGCAGCTTCCCGCCTTGGGAGGGAGTCCAGCCCCAGCATTTT
J gene: TRBJ2-6; V gene: TRBV7-6; D gene: .; clone size: .; CDR3 protein: CASSRVGFSGANVLTF; CDR3 DNA: TGTGCCAGCTCCAGGGTGGGGTTTTCTGGGGCCAACGTCCTGACTTTC
J gene: TRBJ2-1; V gene: TRBV15; D gene: TRBD2; clone size: .; CDR3 protein: CATSRDSWGLAGRYNEQFF; CDR3 DNA: TGTGCCACCAGCAGAGATAGTTGGGGACTAGCGGGCCGTTACAATGAGCAGTTCTTC
J gene: TRBJ1-1; V gene: TRBV18; D gene: .; clone size: .; CDR3 protein: CASSPSRVEAFF; CDR3 DNA: TGTGCCAGCTCACCCTCCAGGGTCGAAGCTTTCTTT
J gene: TRBJ1-2; V gene: TRBV7-2; D gene: TRBD1; clone size: few; CDR3 protein: CASSSRTGGLYGYTF; CDR3 DNA: TGTGCCAGCAGCTCCCGGACAGGGGGCCTCTATGGCTACACCTTC